These 30 T cell receptor beta chains came from one sample sequenced in a study of shared clonotypes between healthy human individuals (dated by TCRdb to between 2020 and 2021). The method was the immunoSEQ multiplex PCR assay. TCRdb mirrors the immuneACCESS table, restricted to in-frame sequences. Some clones are absent from its copies; in checked studies, under half trace to an unresolved V gene, and the reason for the others is unknown. The sample records 400,000 or so clones, 90% to 97% of which are singletons. The ten largest clones represent around 0.29% of the sample. Sample: memory CD8+ T cells sorted from blood. Per the publication, the cell subset or site label means: CD45RO+ cells pooled with CCR7-negative TemRA cells. The receptors stem from a man aged 25 to 40 in good health.

The chain joins TRBV10-2 to TRBJ2-7; 10 nucleotides agree with TRBD2. The germline CDR1 and CDR2 sequences are WSHSY and SAAADI. The CDR3 totals 14 residues. J was trimmed by 4 bases and V by 7 bases; bases with no gene match: 7. CDR3 bases: TGCGCCAGCACCCCGAGCGGGAGGGCATACGAGCAGTACTTC. Amino acids: CASTPSGRAYEQYF.

J is TRBJ1-1 and V is TRBV5-1; maybe TRBD1 (6 bases). V was shortened by 1 base and J by 10 bases, with 29 bases between the two germline ends. The length of the CDR3 is 18 residues. Germline assignment: CDR1 SGHRS and CDR2 YFSETQ. The CDR3 DNA reads as TGCGCCAGCAGCTTGAATTTTTTGTCGTACAGGGATCCGGTTCGAGCTTTCTTT. Its protein is CASSLNFLSYRDPVRAFF.

The CDR3 loop reads CASSFSVGTSALAKNIQYF. Here the CDR3 DNA reads TGTGCCAGCAGTTTCTCCGTCGGGACTAGCGCATTAGCCAAAAACATTCAGTACTTC. The rearrangement joins TRBV28 to TRBJ2-4, with 10 bases matching TRBD2. The germline gives CDR1 MDHEN, CDR2 SYDVKM. This CDR3 has 19 amino acids. The V segment lost 3 bases and the J segment 0 bases; nucleotides outside the gene matches: 11.

The chain recombines TRBV2 with TRBJ2-3, with 7 bases aligning to TRBD2. There are 14 residues in the CDR3. Germline-derived CDR1 and CDR2 are SNHLY and FYNNEI. V lost 6 bases to trimming and J lost 4 bases; unmatched junction nucleotides: 7. CDR3 sequence reads: CASRKREGPDTQYF. CDR3 coding DNA: TGTGCCAGCAGAAAGAGGGAGGGACCAGATACGCAGTATTTT.

The chain recombines TRBV6-1 with TRBJ2-7; 9 bases match TRBD2. V dropped 1 base and J dropped 7; count of bases not matched to a gene: 2. Looked up from germline, CDR1 is MNHNS and CDR2 is SASEGT. The CDR3 has 13 amino acids. CDR3 DNA: TGTGCCAGCAGTGAAGGTCTAGCGGGGGAGCAGTACTTC. Amino acids: CASSEGLAGEQYF.

In regard to this clone: At the DNA level, this CDR3 is encoded by other sequences in the same sample as well. CDR3 DNA sequence: TGCGCCAGCAGCTGGGGACTGCTCCAAGAGACCCAGTACTTC. This codes for CASSWGLLQETQYF. The rearrangement uses TRBV5-1 and TRBJ2-5; the D gene is possibly TRBD2 (6 bases). This CDR3 comprises 14 residues. Per germline, CDR1 SGHRS and CDR2 YFSETQ. V lost 3 bases, J lost 1 base, and 10 bases lay in between. Using reference TRBV5-1 and TRBJ2-5 for the parts outside the CDR3, the full variable domain is KAGVTQTPRYLIKTRGQQVTLSCSPISGHRSVSWYQQTPGQGLQFLFEYFSETQRNKGNFPGRFSGRQFSNSRSEMNVSTLELGDSALYLCASSWGLLQETQYFGPGTRLLVL.

This chain joins TRBV11-2 and TRBJ2-5; D unclear. Germline CDR1 SGHAT, CDR2 FQNNGV. The germline V and J ends were trimmed by 4 bases and 5 bases, with 17 bases remaining between them. CDR3 length equals 15 residues. In DNA, the CDR3 is TGTGCCAGCAGCTCATCTCCAAGTAGTCGGGAGACCCAGTACTTC. Translation: CASSSSPSSRETQYF.

This chain links TRBV20-1 with TRBJ1-2; D ambiguous. The germline V gene has CDR1 DFQATT and CDR2 SNEGSKA (reference sequence). The CDR3 loop spans 9 amino acids. The germline V and J ends were trimmed by 5 bases and 6 bases, with 4 bases remaining between them. CDR3 bases: TGCAGTGCTCAAAATGGCTACACCTTC. As protein: CSAQNGYTF.

The rearrangement joins TRBV29-1 to TRBJ2-1; 10 bases map to TRBD2. The CDR3 runs 15 residues. Germline-derived CDR1 and CDR2 are SQVTM and ANQGSEA. V was clipped by 8 bases and J by 8 bases; unmatched bases: 15. The CDR3 loop is CSPKVDSGRQDEQFF. The CDR3 coding sequence is TGCAGCCCAAAAGTAGATAGCGGGAGGCAGGATGAGCAGTTCTTC.

The rearrangement uses TRBV19 and TRBJ1-2; no definite D call. With 2 bases removed from V and 4 bases from J, the gap between germline ends came to 5 bases. The CDR3 is 12 residues long. CDR1 and CDR2 from the germline V gene are LNHDA and SQIVND (reference sequence). CDR3 coding DNA: TGTGCCAGTAGTATAACCCGCTATGGCTACACCTTC. It specifies CASSITRYGYTF.

This rearrangement joins TRBV2 to TRBJ2-5, with a weak D call TRBD2 (6 bases). Germline V lookup: CDR1 SNHLY, CDR2 FYNNEI. The CDR3 contains 13 residues. The V and J ends lost 2 bases and 4 bases respectively, with 8 bases between them. The CDR3 sequence: CASSEWGVETQYF. CDR3 nucleotide sequence: TGTGCCAGCAGTGAATGGGGGGTAGAGACCCAGTACTTC.

J is TRBJ2-5 and V is TRBV7-9; D is undetermined. Per the germline V gene, CDR1 is SEHNR and CDR2 is FQNEAQ (reference sequence). The CDR3 consists of 15 residues. V dropped 3 bases and J dropped 1 base, with 12 bases sitting between them. CDR3: CASSLLLWAQETQYF. CDR3 coding DNA: TGTGCCAGCAGCTTGCTCTTGTGGGCCCAAGAGACCCAGTACTTC.

The chain couples TRBV4-1 to TRBJ2-1; 8 nucleotides agree with TRBD1. V gave up 2 bases and J gave up 4 bases; unmatched junction bases: 7. The CDR3 has 16 amino acids. Looked up from germline, CDR1 is MGHRA and CDR2 is YSYEKL. The CDR3 DNA is TGCGCCAGCAGCCAACGGGGACAGGACTTATACAATGAGCAGTTCTTC. Its protein is CASSQRGQDLYNEQFF.

V and J are TRBV21-1 and TRBJ1-5; the D segment call TRBD1 is taken from the table without a DNA check. TRBV21-1 is termed a pseudogene. The CDR3 totals 17 residues. CDR3 nucleotide sequence: TGTGCCAGCAGCAAAGCCTACAGCCCTGATAGCAATCAGCCCCAGCATTTT. This encodes CASSKAYSPDSNQPQHF.

The chain links TRBV28 to TRBJ2-2; D may be TRBD1 (6 bases). CDR1 and CDR2 (germline): MDHEN, SYDVKM. This CDR3 region has 14 residues. V was clipped by 4 bases and J by 7 bases, with 13 bases between them. The CDR3 nucleotides read TGTGCCAGCAGTTCCCTCAGGGGTATCGGGGAGCTGTTTTTT. Translating it yields CASSSLRGIGELFF.

V usage is TRBV2 and J usage is TRBJ1-4; D might be TRBD1 (6 bases). V lost 4 bases and J 7 bases, leaving 7 bases between the germline ends. CDR1 and CDR2 from the germline V gene are SNHLY and FYNNEI. The CDR3 has 12 residues. The CDR3 loop is CASSVDSEKLFF. The CDR3 region has the DNA TGTGCCAGCAGTGTGGACAGTGAAAAACTGTTTTTT.

This clone has a single count. The chain couples TRBV10-3 to TRBJ2-3; tentatively, D is TRBD2 (5 bases). The CDR3 runs to 14 residues. CDR1 ENHRY and CDR2 SYGVKD come from the germline V gene. Deletions cut 7 bases from V and 6 bases from J, with 17 bases between. Here the CDR3 reads CAIKMGEGRDTQYF. CDR3 DNA: TGTGCCATCAAGATGGGAGAAGGCAGGGATACGCAGTATTTT.

This sequence joins TRBV28 and TRBJ2-3; 11 nucleotides align to TRBD1. CDR1 and CDR2 (germline): MDHEN, SYDVKM. The J segment lost 2 bases and the V segment lost 5 bases, leaving 9 bases of the junction unmatched. This CDR3 is 17 amino acids long. The CDR3 is CASSEDRGRFPTDTQYF. The CDR3 bases are TGTGCCAGCAGTGAGGACAGGGGGCGCTTCCCCACAGATACGCAGTATTTT.

V and J are TRBV19 and TRBJ2-2; 7 bases are a match to TRBD2. CDR3 length: 17 residues. Germline assignment: CDR1 LNHDA and CDR2 SQIVND (reference sequence). V shed 2 bases, J shed 0 bases, and the junction held 6 bases outside the gene matches. CDR3 sequence: CASSIRPGGANTGELFF. DNA for the CDR3: TGTGCCAGTAGTATAAGGCCGGGGGGAGCGAACACCGGGGAGCTGTTTTTT.

V gene TRBV6-5 combines with J gene TRBJ2-2, with D perhaps assigned TRBD1 or TRBD2 (6 bases each). CDR3 size: 15 residues. CDR1 MNHEY and CDR2 SVGAGI come from the germline V gene. V was trimmed by 6 bases and J by 6 bases, leaving 17 bases between them. As DNA, the CDR3 is TGTGCCAGCAGCCGGGGGCAAGGGAAGCCCGGGGAGCTGTTTTTT. This codes for CASSRGQGKPGELFF.

The gene calls are TRBV6-1 and TRBJ2-3, with 9 bases lining up with TRBD1. Germline CDR1 MNHNS, CDR2 SASEGT. J was trimmed by 1 base and V by 8 bases; bases with no gene match: 4. The CDR3 consists of 14 residues. CDR3 DNA sequence: TGTGCCAGCCCGACAGGGGGGGGCACAGATACGCAGTATTTT. This translates into CASPTGGGTDTQYF.

The J gene is TRBJ1-2, the V gene TRBV2, with a possible D match to TRBD1 (6 bases). The CDR3 consists of 11 residues. Trimming took off 8 bases at V and 7 bases at J, with 11 bases between the two ends. In germline, CDR1 is SNHLY, CDR2 FYNNEI. The CDR3 here is CASRQGPGYTF. In DNA form, the CDR3 reads TGTGCCAGCCGCCAGGGGCCTGGCTACACCTTC.

The chain links TRBV7-3 to TRBJ2-3; the D is unclear. Germline V CDR1 and CDR2: SGHTA, FQGTGA. The V and J ends lost 0 bases and 4 bases respectively, with 5 bases between them. The CDR3 has 13 amino acids. CDR3: CASSLTDPDTQYF. The CDR3 nucleotides are TGTGCCAGCAGCTTAACAGACCCAGATACGCAGTATTTT. Based on the CDR3 plus reference TRBV7-3 and TRBJ2-3, the full variable domain is GAGVSQTPSNKVTEKGKYVELRCDPISGHTALYWYRQSLGQGPEFLIYFQGTGAADDSGLPNDRFFAVRPEGSVSTLKIQRTERGDSAVYLCASSLTDPDTQYFGPGTRLTVL.

The chain carries TRBV28 and TRBJ2-4, with TRBD2 matching over 11 bases. The V segment lost 2 bases and the J segment 5 bases; nucleotides outside the gene matches: 2. The CDR3 is 15 amino acids. CDR1 MDHEN and CDR2 SYDVKM come from the germline V gene. CDR3 sequence (DNA): TGTGCCAGCAGTTTACTAGCGGGAGGTGAAAACATTCAGTACTTC. Amino acid sequence: CASSLLAGGENIQYF.

The V gene is TRBV30, the J gene TRBJ2-1; no firm D call. The CDR3 loop spans 12 amino acids. CDR1 and CDR2 from the germline V gene are GTSNPN and SVGIG (reference sequence). Trimming pared 1 base from V and 10 bases from J, leaving 11 bases between. DNA of the CDR3: TGTGCCTGGAGTGGATCCACGGGCGAGCAGTTCTTC. Amino acids: CAWSGSTGEQFF.

This clone was found once. V and J are TRBV9 and TRBJ2-1, with 11 bases matching TRBD2. Germline V gene sequence: CDR1 SGDLS, CDR2 YYNGEE. The CDR3 runs to 16 residues. The V and J ends lost 1 base and 4 bases, in that order; junction bases with no gene match: 4. CDR3 bases: TGTGCCAGCAGCGTATTAACTAGCGGGAGTTACAATGAGCAGTTCTTC. It translates to CASSVLTSGSYNEQFF.

V usage is TRBV10-3 and J usage is TRBJ2-1, with 12 bases aligning to TRBD2. Germline-derived CDR1 and CDR2 are ENHRY and SYGVKD. The CDR3 consists of 16 residues. The V gene end was trimmed by 6 bases and the J gene end by 3 bases; junction bases not matched to a gene: 6. The CDR3 sequence is CAISGLAGRRYNEQFF. CDR3 DNA sequence: TGTGCCATCAGCGGACTAGCGGGAAGACGCTACAATGAGCAGTTCTTC.

This chain joins TRBV23-1 and TRBJ2-5; the D is unclear. TRBV23-1 is known as an ORF, though its function is uncertain. V gave up 4 bases and J gave up 3 bases, with 9 bases separating them. CDR3 length equals 13 residues. The CDR3 bases are TGCGCCAGCAGTCTACGTCCAGAAGAGACCCAGTACTTC. Translating it yields CASSLRPEETQYF.

The rearrangement joins TRBV4-1 to TRBJ2-1; 9 nucleotides align to TRBD2. The CDR3 covers 16 residues. CDR1 MGHRA and CDR2 YSYEKL come from the germline V gene. The J segment lost 6 bases and the V segment lost 6 bases, leaving 12 bases of the junction unmatched. CDR3 DNA: TGCGCCAGCAGGCTTTTCTTAGCGGGAGTTGGCAATGAGCAGTTCTTC. This encodes CASRLFLAGVGNEQFF.

The gene calls are TRBV7-6 and TRBJ2-3, with D perhaps TRBD1 (5 bases). Germline CDR1 is SGHVS and CDR2 is FNYEAQ. The germline V and J ends were trimmed by 4 bases and 4 bases, with 21 bases remaining between them. This CDR3 comprises 17 residues. CDR3 sequence: CASSSSPSGAGADTQYF. The CDR3 DNA sequence: TGTGCCAGCAGCTCCTCCCCGAGTGGGGCTGGTGCAGATACGCAGTATTTT.